These T cell receptor beta chains were read from a single sample in a study of CD8 T cells in ankylosing spondylitis. TCRdb independently ran MiXCR on the 5' RACE reads; one entry per CDR3 protein. The sample carries 30,000 to 45,000 distinct CDR3 sequences, over 10% recorded once. The specimen sequenced was synovial fluid, either unsorted or a sorted T cell fraction (not recorded which). The receptors stem from a male donor with ankylosing spondylitis. CDR3s include the opening cysteine and the closing phenylalanine or tryptophan. D genes are given only for firm matches. Clone size is not always given. Where it is, it says once, few, many or a class for expanded clones.

NA | TRBJ1-5 | NA | TRBV5-8 | CAMGRVGNQPQHF | TGTGCCATGGGCCGTGTGGGCAATCAGCCCCAGCATTTT
NA | TRBJ2-2 | NA | TRBV10-3 | CAIPRGTANTGELFF | TGTGCCATCCCTAGAGGGACGGCGAACACCGGGGAGCTGTTTTTT
few | TRBJ1-2 | NA | TRBV5-4 | CASSKQGGANYGYTF | TGTGCCAGCAGTAAACAGGGTGGAGCTAACTATGGCTACACCTTC
many | TRBJ1-1 | NA | TRBV4-3 | CASSQPGRTEAFF | TGCGCCAGCAGCCAACCCGGGCGCACTGAAGCTTTCTTT
NA | TRBJ2-7 | TRBD2 | TRBV4-3 | CASSQEGLREEAYEQYF | TGCGCCAGCAGCCAAGAAGGATTGCGGGAGGAAGCCTACGAGCAGTACTTC
many | TRBJ2-1 | NA | TRBV28 | CASSFIRWLSSYNEQFF | TGTGCCAGCAGTTTTATTAGGTGGCTGAGCTCCTACAATGAGCAGTTCTTC
NA | TRBJ2-1 | TRBD1 | TRBV4-3 | CASSQGPGGRNEQFF | TGCGCCAGCAGCCAAGGTCCAGGGGGCCGCAATGAGCAGTTCTTC
many | TRBJ2-3 | NA | TRBV7-9 | CASSLPGTDTQYF | TGTGCCAGCAGCTTACCAGGGACAGATACGCAGTATTTT
NA | TRBJ2-2 | TRBD1 | TRBV29-1 | CSSGTGAGELFF | TGCAGCTCCGGGACAGGGGCCGGGGAGCTGTTTTTT
NA | TRBJ1-5 | TRBD1 | TRBV9 | CASGTGLGFNQPQHF | TGTGCCAGCGGGACAGGGTTGGGGTTTAATCAGCCCCAGCATTTT
few | TRBJ1-2 | NA | TRBV24-1 | CATSDDGPRGLGYGYTF | TGTGCCACCAGTGATGACGGGCCTAGAGGGCTTGGCTATGGCTACACCTTC
NA | TRBJ1-5 | NA | TRBV20-1 | CSARVVQGQPQHF | TGCAGTGCTAGGGTGGTACAGGGACAGCCCCAGCATTTT
many | TRBJ1-4 | TRBD1 | TRBV20-1 | CSARGYTGGAFEKLFF | TGCAGTGCTAGAGGATATACAGGGGGCGCATTTGAAAAACTGTTTTTT
NA | TRBJ2-4 | TRBD2 | TRBV28 | CASSSGLAGIKNIQYF | TGTGCCAGCAGTTCCGGACTAGCGGGAATCAAAAACATTCAGTACTTC
few | TRBJ2-1 | NA | TRBV6-1 | CASSELLYLSGEQFF | TGTGCCAGCAGTGAGCTCCTTTATTTAAGCGGTGAGCAGTTCTTC
many | TRBJ2-7 | NA | TRBV7-2 | CASSFWNYEQYF | TGTGCCAGCAGCTTTTGGAACTACGAGCAGTACTTC
NA | TRBJ2-5 | NA | TRBV4-3 | CASSQFREETQYF | TGCGCCAGCAGCCAATTCAGGGAAGAGACCCAGTACTTC
few | TRBJ2-7 | TRBD1 | TRBV9 | CASSAGTGPGEQYF | TGTGCCAGCAGCGCCGGGACAGGGCCAGGGGAGCAGTACTTC
many | TRBJ1-2 | NA | TRBV20-1 | CSARVLSGGGYTF | TGCAGTGCTAGAGTACTCTCCGGGGGAGGCTACACCTTC
NA | TRBJ1-5 | NA | TRBV7-9 | CASSFEGNQPQHF | TGTGCCAGCAGCTTTGAAGGAAATCAGCCCCAGCATTTT
few | TRBJ2-7 | TRBD2 | TRBV5-1 | CASSLTSGAYEQYF | TGCGCCAGCAGCTTGACTAGCGGGGCCTACGAGCAGTACTTC
few | TRBJ2-7 | NA | TRBV14 | CASSQDWGREQYF | TGTGCCAGCAGCCAAGATTGGGGTCGCGAGCAGTACTTC
NA | TRBJ1-1 | NA | TRBV4-1 | CASSQREALGGEAFF | TGCGCCAGCAGCCAAAGGGAGGCTCTAGGCGGTGAAGCTTTCTTT
NA | TRBJ2-3 | TRBD2 | TRBV11-2 | CASSLDIGAGVTDTQYF | TGTGCCAGCAGCTTAGATATAGGGGCGGGAGTCACAGATACGCAGTATTTT
many | TRBJ1-5 | NA | TRBV6-2/TRBV6-3 | CASDGAGMAQPQHF | TGTGCCAGCGATGGGGCAGGGATGGCTCAGCCCCAGCATTTT
few | TRBJ1-1 | NA | TRBV7-8 | CASSLNWGDTEAFF | TGTGCCAGCAGCTTAAATTGGGGGGACACTGAAGCTTTCTTT
once | TRBJ2-3 | NA | TRBV18 | CASSPTAGPYTYTQYF | TGTGCCAGCTCACCGACGGCTGGGCCATACACTTATACGCAGTATTTT
NA | TRBJ2-4 | TRBD1 | TRBV30 | CAWGPPDRDLVIQYF | TGTGCCTGGGGTCCCCCGGACAGGGATTTAGTCATTCAGTACTTC
NA | TRBJ2-1 | TRBD1 | TRBV10-3 | CAISVTLGQVMVGYYNEQFF | TGTGCCATCAGTGTAACCCTGGGACAGGTTATGGTGGGGTACTACAATGAGCAGTTCTTC
once | TRBJ2-7 | NA | TRBV7-8 | CASSLLWGARAEQYF | TGTGCCAGCAGCTTATTATGGGGGGCCAGAGCTGAGCAGTACTTC
many | TRBJ1-4 | TRBD1 | TRBV27 | CASGHRGMGLTREDEKLFF | TGTGCCAGCGGGCACAGGGGAATGGGCTTGACGAGGGAGGATGAAAAACTGTTTTTT